These 17 T cell receptor beta chains were all obtained from the same sample, sequenced in a study of cytomegalovirus exposure and HLA in healthy donors listed by TCRdb under 2017. The library was produced with the immunoSEQ multiplex PCR assay. The multiplex PCR relied on a mix of 60 forward primers for TCR Vbeta segments and 13 reverse primers for TCR Jbeta segments. This immuneACCESS table, as held by TCRdb, lists in-frame sequences with V and J called but not all clones. Of the missing ones, under half trace to an unresolved V gene in checked studies; the others have no known cause. A total of roughly 140,000 clones appear in this sample, over 60% of them only once. Jointly, the top ten make up about 3% of the sample. Sequencing was carried out using PBMCs. Receptor source: a woman between 25 and 40 years old in good health and CMV-seropositive.

The gene calls are TRBV2 and TRBJ2-1, with 7 bases lining up with TRBD1. V lost 7 bases and J lost 12; bases outside the gene matches: 12. The CDR3 is made up of 13 amino acids. The germline CDR1 and CDR2 sequences are SNHLY and FYNNEI. CDR3 nucleotide sequence: TGTGCCAGCACAGGGGGTTCGTTTGTGGGGCAGTTCTTC. It translates to CASTGGSFVGQFF.

The chain has TRBV5-1 and TRBJ2-3; the D gene is possibly TRBD2 (6 bases). Per germline, CDR1 SGHRS and CDR2 YFSETQ. The CDR3 consists of 16 residues. V was cut by 4 bases and J by 1 base, with 16 bases left in between. DNA for the CDR3: TGCGCCAGCAGCCCTACGCGGGGATCAGGCACAGATACGCAGTATTTT. This sequence encodes CASSPTRGSGTDTQYF.

The chain recombines TRBV6-5 with TRBJ2-6, with a possible D match to TRBD1 (6 bases). The CDR3 is made up of 12 amino acids. In germline, CDR1 is MNHEY, CDR2 SVGAGI. CDR3 sequence (DNA): TGTCAAGGGGGTAAGGGGGCCAACGTCCTGACTTTC. Its protein is CQGGKGANVLTF.

Only a few counts were recorded for this clone. As DNA, the CDR3 is TGTGCCATATCAAGACAGGGAAGATTGGGCAATGAGCAGTTCTTC. Its protein is CAISRQGRLGNEQFF. The J gene is TRBJ2-1, the V gene TRBV25-1; TRBD1 aligns across 7 bases. The CDR3 contains 15 residues. CDR1 MGHDK and CDR2 SYGVNS come from the germline V gene. V lost 10 bases, J lost 6 bases, and 15 bases stayed unmatched.

This clone was found a few times. The chain recombines TRBV7-2 with TRBJ2-2; D remains ambiguous. There are 13 residues in the CDR3. V gave up 4 bases and J gave up 4 bases, with 7 bases separating them. Germline assignment: CDR1 SGHTA and CDR2 FQGNSA. The CDR3 DNA reads TGTGCCAGCAGCTCGACTTCCACCGGGGAGCTGTTTTTT. It translates to CASSSTSTGELFF.

The chain recombines TRBV11-3 with TRBJ2-3, with 10 bases fitting TRBD2. V was clipped by 3 bases and J by 4 bases; unmatched bases: 4. CDR3 length: 15 residues. Germline CDR1 reads SGHNT; CDR2 reads YENEEA. The CDR3 reads CASSFLAGEADTQYF. DNA of the CDR3: TGTGCCAGCAGCTTCCTAGCGGGAGAGGCAGATACGCAGTATTTT.

DNA of the CDR3: TGCAGCGTTGAAGGCCAGACTAGCGGGGAAGAGACCCAGTACTTC. Its protein product is CSVEGQTSGEETQYF. The chain recombines TRBV29-1 with TRBJ2-5; TRBD2 matches 11 bases. This CDR3 contains 15 residues. The germline CDR1 and CDR2 sequences are SQVTM and ANQGSEA. The V and J ends lost 1 base and 3 bases, in that order; junction bases with no gene match: 4. Filled out from reference TRBV29-1 and TRBJ2-5, the complete variable domain reads SAVISQKPSRDICQRGTSLTIQCQVDSQVTMMFWYRQQPGQSLTLIATANQGSEATYESGFVIDKFPISRPNLTFSTLTVSNMSPEDSSIYLCSVEGQTSGEETQYFGPGTRLLVL.

This clone was detected once. Other DNA sequences of this sample code for an identical CDR3. The chain carries TRBV28 and TRBJ1-5; D not resolved. V lost 3 bases and J 3 bases, leaving 9 bases between the germline ends. CDR3 length equals 14 residues. The germline CDR1 and CDR2 sequences are MDHEN and SYDVKM. The CDR3 DNA reads as TGTGCCAGCAGTTTTGGAGGGAACAATCAGCCCCAGCATTTT. It yields the protein CASSFGGNNQPQHF. Full variable domain (remainder filled in from reference TRBV28 and TRBJ1-5): DVKVTQSSRYLVKRTGEKVFLECVQDMDHENMFWYRQDPGLGLRLIYFSYDVKMKEKGDIPEGYSVSREKKERFSLILESASTNQTSMYLCASSFGGNNQPQHFGDGTRLSIL.

This clone was seen just once. This chain joins TRBV4-1 and TRBJ2-5, with D possibly TRBD2 on 6 matching bases. The J call is uncertain, as TRBJ2-7 better fits the DNA end. CDR1 MGHRA and CDR2 YSYEKL come from the germline V gene. CDR3 size: 15 residues. For the CDR3, the DNA is TGCGCCAGCAGCCCGCGGACTATTCCGGGTCACGAGCAGTACTTC. Translated: CASSPRTIPGHEQYF.

This chain uses TRBV6-5 with TRBJ1-5; TRBD1 matches 7 bases. The germline V gene has CDR1 MNHEY and CDR2 SVGAGI. Trimming removed 2 bases from V and 7 bases from J; junction bases left unmatched: 8. The CDR3 is made up of 15 amino acids. This CDR3 reads CASSYGQGDGQPQHF. DNA for the CDR3: TGTGCCAGCAGTTACGGGCAGGGGGATGGGCAGCCCCAGCATTTT.

The genes are TRBV18 and TRBJ1-2; 7 nucleotides align to TRBD1. Per the germline V gene, CDR1 is KGHSH and CDR2 is LQKENI. The V and J ends lost 1 base and 0 bases, in that order; junction bases with no gene match: 2. This CDR3 has 15 residues. The CDR3 protein is CASSPRTGANYGYTF. In nucleotides, the CDR3 is TGTGCCAGCTCACCACGGACAGGCGCTAACTATGGCTACACCTTC.

This rearrangement joins TRBV2 to TRBJ1-6; perhaps TRBD1 as D (5 bases). The CDR3 has 14 amino acids. V lost 4 bases to trimming and J lost 4 bases, with 8 bases between them. The V gene's germline CDR1 is SNHLY and CDR2 FYNNEI. The CDR3 DNA reads TGTGCCAGCAGTGGGGGGACTTATAATTCACCCCTCCACTTT. This gives the protein CASSGGTYNSPLHF.

The V and J genes are TRBV2 and TRBJ2-7, with TRBD2 as a possible D gene (6 bases). In germline, CDR1 is SNHLY, CDR2 FYNNEI. CDR3 length: 14 amino acids. Trimming shortened V by 3 bases and J by 3 bases, and 12 bases separated the two germline ends. CDR3 sequence (DNA): TGTGCCAGCAGTGATTGGGGGAGGCACTACGAGCAGTACTTC. Translating it yields CASSDWGRHYEQYF.

This clone was counted between two and nine times. The chain employs TRBV11-2 and TRBJ1-1; a possible D gene is TRBD1 (5 bases). V was trimmed by 1 base and J by 1 base, leaving 7 bases between them. This CDR3 spans 14 amino acids. Germline V lookup: CDR1 SGHAT, CDR2 FQNNGV. In DNA, the CDR3 is TGTGCCAGCAGCTTAGCCCAGGGGAACACTGAAGCTTTCTTT. Amino acid sequence: CASSLAQGNTEAFF.

The gene calls are TRBV6-5 and TRBJ2-1; D is ambiguous. Germline CDR1 MNHEY, CDR2 SVGAGI. V gave up 6 bases and J gave up 9 bases, with 9 bases separating them. The length of the CDR3 is 11 residues. The CDR3 here is CASRGDGEQFF. DNA of the CDR3: TGTGCCAGCAGAGGAGATGGTGAGCAGTTCTTC.

The CDR3 sequence is CASSRSQGGGETQYF. The CDR3 region has the DNA TGCGCCAGCAGCCGCTCGCAGGGGGGAGGAGAGACCCAGTACTTC. J is TRBJ2-5 and V is TRBV5-1, with D perhaps TRBD1 (7 bases). There are 15 residues in the CDR3. Germline V gene lookup returns CDR1 SGHRS and CDR2 YFSETQ. Trimming took off 4 bases at V and 4 bases at J, with 17 bases between the two ends.

The chain employs TRBV6-1 and TRBJ2-3; 8 bases line up with TRBD2. V lost 6 bases and J lost 8; bases outside the gene matches: 10. Germline values: CDR1 MNHNS, CDR2 SASEGT. This CDR3 is 14 amino acids long. The chain's CDR3 is CASSAGGSVGTQYF. The CDR3 coding sequence is TGTGCCAGCAGCGCGGGGGGTTCTGTCGGTACGCAGTATTTT.